This T cell receptor (beta chain) appears in the sequencing data of a study of cytomegalovirus exposure and HLA in healthy donors. As for the study in general: One earlier analysis, a look at 150 million to 200 million T cells, found more than 100 million unique TCR beta sequences. Study-wide points: The study recorded fewer than 200 TCR beta chains that were cytomegalovirus-associated.

CDR1 SGDLS and CDR2 YYNGEE come from the germline V gene. The CDR3 is made up of 15 amino acids. Trimming left V 0 bases short and J 6 bases short, with 16 bases between. Vbeta (60) and Jbeta (13) primers were used in the PCR. Per the authors' pipeline: In a later analysis, roughly 10 million of tens of millions of unique beta chains occurred in at least two donors. Assay: immunoSEQ multiplex PCR; the TCRdb copy retains only in-frame clones and omits some. The DNA gave D and trimming, while V, J and clone size come from that table. The sample consists of roughly 170,000 clones, over 75% of them appearing once. About this clone itself: The antigen is not known.

The chain employs TRBV9 and TRBJ2-7; possibly TRBD2 for D (6 bases). The TCR was taken from a woman in her 30s in good health and CMV-seronegative. Sequenced material: PBMCs. CDR3 bases: TGTGCCAGCAGCGTAGGAGCGGGTCGGGCGGGCGAGCAGTACTTC. It is translated as CASSVGAGRAGEQYF.